One sample yielded the 28 T cell receptor beta chains listed below, sequenced in a study of siplizumab effects on memory and regulatory T cells. Data came from immunoSEQ multiplex PCR; TCRdb stores just in-frame clones and leaves some out. The sample lists about 64,000 clones; approximately 97% were seen once. The sample comprised naive CD8+ T cells sorted from blood. The source is a human donor in good health.

Regarding this clone: Distinct nucleotide sequences in the sample also encode this CDR3. The chain carries TRBV7-6 and TRBJ2-1; TRBD1 matches at 8 bases. This CDR3 contains 15 residues. The germline CDR1 and CDR2 sequences are SGHVS and FNYEAQ. Trimming cost V 2 bases and J 2 bases; bases outside gene matches: 2. In DNA, the CDR3 is TGTGCCAGCAGCTTATCAGGGGGCCCCTACAATGAGCAGTTCTTC. It specifies CASSLSGGPYNEQFF.

CDR3 in DNA: TGTGCCAGCAGCGCAGCCTGGACAGGGGTGGACGGGGAGCTGTTTTTT. As protein: CASSAAWTGVDGELFF. V and J are TRBV9 and TRBJ2-2; 9 bases map to TRBD1. Germline V gives CDR1 SGDLS, CDR2 YYNGEE. Trimming removed 3 bases from V and 7 bases from J; junction bases left unmatched: 10. The CDR3 length is 16 residues.

The CDR3 sequence: CASSSALLAGGQADTQYF. The CDR3 DNA reads TGTGCCAGCAGCTCGGCCTTACTAGCGGGGGGCCAGGCAGATACGCAGTATTTT. V usage is TRBV13 and J usage is TRBJ2-3; 12 bases map to TRBD2. The V gene end was trimmed by 4 bases and the J gene end by 4 bases; junction bases not matched to a gene: 12. Germline V CDR1 and CDR2: PRHDT, FYEKMQ (reference sequence). The CDR3 runs 18 residues. The whole variable domain, remainder taken from reference TRBV13 and TRBJ2-3, is AAGVIQSPRHLIKEKRETATLKCYPIPRHDTVYWYQQGPGQDPQFLISFYEKMQSDKGSIPDRFSAQQFSDYHSELNMSSLELGDSALYFCASSSALLAGGQADTQYFGPGTRLTVL.

The chain links TRBV23-1 to TRBJ1-2; perhaps TRBD1 as D (5 bases). TRBV23-1 is an open reading frame, and its role is uncertain. The CDR3 is made up of 14 amino acids. V was clipped by 3 bases and J by 2 bases, with 10 bases between them. In DNA form, the CDR3 reads TGCGCCAGCAGTCAGTCAGGGAGGAACTATGGCTACACCTTC. This sequence encodes CASSQSGRNYGYTF.

V gene TRBV7-9 combines with J gene TRBJ1-5, with D possibly being TRBD1 (5 bases). The germline gives CDR1 SEHNR, CDR2 FQNEAQ (reference sequence). The CDR3 consists of 15 residues. Trimming pared 1 base from V and 5 bases from J, leaving 12 bases between. CDR3 region: CASSLGAGRDQPQHF. For the CDR3, the DNA is TGTGCCAGCAGCTTAGGGGCAGGGAGGGATCAGCCCCAGCATTTT.

This chain connects TRBV27 to TRBJ2-1; D may be TRBD2 (5 bases). CDR1 and CDR2 from the germline V gene are MNHEY and SMNVEV (reference sequence). CDR3 length: 13 amino acids. The V end was cut by 8 bases, the J end by 7 bases, with 15 bases between. CDR3 residues: CASSLASGNEQFF. The CDR3 DNA reads as TGTGCCAGCTCGTTAGCATCGGGGAATGAGCAGTTCTTC.

The chain combines TRBV4-1 with TRBJ1-5, with D tentatively TRBD1 (5 bases). The CDR3 spans 15 residues. CDR1 and CDR2 (germline): MGHRA, YSYEKL. The V and J ends lost 2 bases and 7 bases respectively, with 15 bases between them. This CDR3 is CASSQHGGVGQPQHF. The CDR3 DNA reads TGCGCCAGCAGCCAACACGGGGGGGTGGGACAGCCCCAGCATTTT.

The chain couples TRBV25-1 to TRBJ2-3; D possibly matches TRBD1 or TRBD2 (6 bases each). The CDR3 totals 10 residues. V dropped 8 bases and J dropped 12 bases, with 12 bases sitting between them. The germline gives CDR1 MGHDK, CDR2 SYGVNS. Here the CDR3 DNA reads TGTGCCAGCCAGGCGGGACACCAGTATTTT. Protein product: CASQAGHQYF.

The rearrangement links TRBV21-1 to TRBJ2-7; the table calls TRBD2, which could not be checked here. TRBV21-1 is classified as a pseudogene. The CDR3 covers 22 residues. This chain's CDR3 is CASSTAMHNPGLAGYSSYEQYF. CDR3 nucleotides: TGTGCCAGCAGCACGGCAATGCACAACCCGGGACTAGCGGGATATAGCTCCTACGAGCAGTACTTC.

The chain carries TRBV5-6 and TRBJ1-1; D is uncertain. Trimming shortened V by 4 bases and J by 5 bases, and 12 bases separated the two germline ends. Looked up from germline, CDR1 is SGHDT and CDR2 is YYEEEE. The length of the CDR3 is 13 residues. This CDR3 is CASSDTWETEAFF. As DNA, the CDR3 is TGTGCCAGCAGCGACACATGGGAAACTGAAGCTTTCTTT.

V is TRBV11-2 and J is TRBJ2-7, with 9 bases aligning to TRBD2. Trimming removed 6 bases from V and 1 base from J; junction bases left unmatched: 4. Germline V lookup: CDR1 SGHAT, CDR2 FQNNGV. This CDR3 contains 14 residues. CDR3 protein: CASRGGLASYEQYF. In DNA form, the CDR3 reads TGTGCCAGCAGGGGGGGACTAGCATCCTACGAGCAGTACTTC.

This chain links TRBV4-1 with TRBJ2-3; D uncertain. Trimming cost V 0 bases and J 0 bases, with 7 bases left between them. The CDR3 spans 15 residues. Germline lookup yields CDR1 MGHRA and CDR2 YSYEKL. The CDR3 sequence: CASSQEGLSTDTQYF. CDR3 nucleotides: TGCGCCAGCAGCCAAGAGGGGTTGAGCACAGATACGCAGTATTTT.

This chain links TRBV7-3 with TRBJ1-1; TRBD1 is a possible D gene (6 bases). The CDR3 has 12 residues. The germline V and J ends were trimmed by 4 bases and 8 bases, with 11 bases remaining between them. Germline lookup yields CDR1 SGHTA and CDR2 FQGTGA. CDR3 coding DNA: TGTGCCAGCAGCTACGGGACATCCGAAGCTTTCTTT. It specifies CASSYGTSEAFF.

This chain joins TRBV15 and TRBJ1-2, with D uncertain. The V and J ends lost 3 bases and 5 bases respectively, with 10 bases between them. Germline CDR1 reads LNHNV; CDR2 reads YYDKDF (reference sequence). The CDR3 contains 13 residues. CDR3 sequence reads: CATSRGSYYGYTF. In DNA form, the CDR3 reads TGTGCCACCAGCAGGGGGTCTTATTATGGCTACACCTTC.

The chain combines TRBV9 with TRBJ2-6; perhaps TRBD1 as D (5 bases). Germline values: CDR1 SGDLS, CDR2 YYNGEE. Between the trimmed V and J ends, which lost 4 bases and 4 bases, there was a span of 12 bases. The CDR3 is 15 residues long. The chain's CDR3 is CASSSRVEGANVLTF. The CDR3 DNA sequence: TGTGCCAGCAGCTCCAGGGTTGAGGGGGCCAACGTCCTGACTTTC.

The chain has TRBV6-5 and TRBJ1-3, with D unclear. CDR1 and CDR2 (germline): MNHEY, SVGAGI. Trimming pared 0 bases from V and 3 bases from J, leaving 9 bases between. The CDR3 totals 15 residues. The CDR3 sequence: CASSYSSGVGNTIYF. CDR3 nucleotides: TGTGCCAGCAGTTACTCGAGTGGGGTTGGAAACACCATATATTTT.

V is TRBV10-3 and J is TRBJ2-7; D gene unclear. Germline loops: CDR1 ENHRY, CDR2 SYGVKD. Between the trimmed V and J ends, which lost 8 bases and 3 bases, there was a span of 17 bases. The CDR3 loop spans 14 amino acids. This CDR3 is CAIREPLNSYEQYF. The CDR3 DNA follows: TGTGCCATCCGCGAACCCCTAAACAGCTACGAGCAGTACTTC.

J is TRBJ2-7 and V is TRBV27, with D unclear. The CDR3 runs 14 residues. CDR1 MNHEY and CDR2 SMNVEV come from the germline V gene (reference sequence). Trimming pared 4 bases from V and 1 base from J, leaving 11 bases between. This CDR3 reads CASSWGSGSYEQYF. CDR3 nucleotides: TGTGCCAGCAGTTGGGGATCTGGGTCCTACGAGCAGTACTTC.

J is TRBJ1-2 and V is TRBV4-1; D unclear. V was pared by 0 bases and J by 6 bases, with 8 bases between. CDR3 length equals 13 residues. The germline CDR1 and CDR2 sequences are MGHRA and YSYEKL. CDR3 sequence reads: CASSQEADDGYTF. CDR3 sequence (DNA): TGCGCCAGCAGCCAAGAAGCCGATGATGGCTACACCTTC.

Comment on this clone: The same CDR3 also results from other DNA sequences found in this sample. The chain links TRBV7-9 to TRBJ1-5; 7 bases agree with TRBD1. Looked up from germline, CDR1 is SEHNR and CDR2 is FQNEAQ (reference sequence). CDR3 size: 14 residues. The V segment lost 5 bases and the J segment 0 bases; nucleotides outside the gene matches: 1. CDR3 sequence (DNA): TGTGCCAGCAGCACAGGGGATAGCAATCAGCCCCAGCATTTT. Translation gives CASSTGDSNQPQHF.

This chain links TRBV7-2 with TRBJ1-4; D unresolved. The CDR3 has 15 amino acids. The germline gives CDR1 SGHTA, CDR2 FQGNSA. Between the trimmed V and J ends, which lost 5 bases and 6 bases, there was a span of 16 bases. CDR3 sequence: CASSPDYPGDEKLFF. In DNA form, the CDR3 reads TGTGCCAGCAGCCCGGACTATCCCGGGGATGAAAAACTGTTTTTT. Combining the CDR3 with reference TRBV7-2 and TRBJ1-4 gives the whole variable domain GAGVSQSPSNKVTEKGKDVELRCDPISGHTALYWYRQSLGQGLEFLIYFQGNSAPDKSGLPSDRFSAERTGGSVSTLTIQRTQQEDSAVYLCASSPDYPGDEKLFFGSGTQLSVL.

This rearrangement joins TRBV27 to TRBJ2-3, with 15 bases identical to TRBD2. In germline, CDR1 is MNHEY, CDR2 SMNVEV (reference sequence). The ends lost 8 bases at V and 7 bases at J; junction bases unmatched: 10. The CDR3 loop spans 16 amino acids. The CDR3 loop reads CASHPGLAGGMHTQYF. DNA for the CDR3: TGTGCCAGCCATCCGGGACTAGCGGGAGGTATGCATACGCAGTATTTT.

This sequence joins TRBV25-1 and TRBJ1-5; 8 bases fit TRBD1. The CDR3 consists of 15 residues. Germline V lookup: CDR1 MGHDK, CDR2 SYGVNS. After removal of 6 bases from V and 4 bases from J, the junction contained 8 bases not matched to a gene. DNA of the CDR3: TGTGCCAGCAGGGACGGACAGGGACTAAATCAGCCCCAGCATTTT. Residues: CASRDGQGLNQPQHF.

V is TRBV4-3 and J is TRBJ2-2, with D possibly matching TRBD2 (5 bases). Per the germline V gene, CDR1 is LGHNA and CDR2 is YSLEER. Deletions cut 6 bases from V and 3 bases from J, with 8 bases between. The CDR3 totals 13 residues. The CDR3, as DNA: TGCGCCAGCAGTCTTAGCGACACCGGGGAGCTGTTTTTT. As protein: CASSLSDTGELFF.

J is TRBJ1-1 and V is TRBV1; whether TRBD1, the table's D call, matches the DNA was not checked. TRBV1 is labeled a pseudogene. The CDR3 has 17 residues. In DNA form, the CDR3 reads TGCACCAGCAGCCAAGAGTGGTTGGGACAGATGAACACTGAAGCTTTCTTT. Amino acids: CTSSQEWLGQMNTEAFF.

V usage is TRBV28 and J usage is TRBJ1-4; TRBD1 is a possible D gene (5 bases). CDR3 size: 14 residues. Germline CDR1 and CDR2: MDHEN and SYDVKM. The V gene lost 5 bases and the J gene lost 2 bases, with 9 bases spanning the gap. The CDR3 region is CASSPRGTNEKLFF. CDR3 DNA: TGTGCCAGCAGTCCGCGGGGGACTAATGAAAAACTGTTTTTT.

V gene TRBV9 combines with J gene TRBJ2-3; no clear D gene. The germline V gene encodes CDR1 SGDLS and CDR2 YYNGEE. The CDR3 runs 17 residues. V was trimmed by 4 bases and J by 0 bases, leaving 18 bases between them. This CDR3 reads CASSPVGRSVSTDTQYF. CDR3 sequence (DNA): TGTGCCAGCAGCCCCGTAGGGCGTAGTGTCAGCACAGATACGCAGTATTTT.

The chain couples TRBV5-4 to TRBJ1-6; D might be TRBD1 (5 bases). Trimming took off 3 bases at V and 5 bases at J, with 12 bases between the two ends. CDR3 size: 15 residues. Germline V gives CDR1 SGHNT, CDR2 YYREEE (reference sequence). CDR3 nucleotide sequence: TGTGCCAGCAGCTGGGGGACGACAGATAATTCACCCCTCCACTTT. It specifies CASSWGTTDNSPLHF.